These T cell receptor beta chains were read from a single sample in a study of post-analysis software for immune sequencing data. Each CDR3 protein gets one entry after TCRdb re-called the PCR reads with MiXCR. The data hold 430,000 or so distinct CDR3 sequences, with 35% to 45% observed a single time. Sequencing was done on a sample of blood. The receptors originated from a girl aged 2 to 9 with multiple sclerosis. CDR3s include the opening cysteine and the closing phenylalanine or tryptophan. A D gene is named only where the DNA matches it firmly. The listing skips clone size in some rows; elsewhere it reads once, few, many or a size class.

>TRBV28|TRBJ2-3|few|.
TGTGCCAGCAGTTTACGAGGGGGGGGCACAGATACGCAGTATTTT
CASSLRGGGTDTQYF
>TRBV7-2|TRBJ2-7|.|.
TGTGCCAGCAGTCCAATGGACGAGCAGTACTTC
CASSPMDEQYF
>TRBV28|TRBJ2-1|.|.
TGTGCCAGCAGTTTAACCCTTACTAGTTCCCCCTACAATGAGCAGTTCTTC
CASSLTLTSSPYNEQFF
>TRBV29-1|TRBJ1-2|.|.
TGCAGCGTTGAAGATCGCCGCTTATCCAGAGGCTACACCTTC
CSVEDRRLSRGYTF
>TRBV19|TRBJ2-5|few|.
TGTGCCAGTAGTATGGGCCCAGGGAGTCAGGAGACCCAGTACTTC
CASSMGPGSQETQYF
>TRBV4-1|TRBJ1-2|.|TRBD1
TGCGCCAGCAGCCAACCATGGGGGGACAGGCGGTCCACGAGGGGCTATGGCTACACCTTC
CASSQPWGDRRSTRGYGYTF
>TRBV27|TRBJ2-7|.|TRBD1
TGTGCCAGCAGTTTTCAAGGACAGGGTGTGGGCTCCTACGAGCAGTACTTC
CASSFQGQGVGSYEQYF
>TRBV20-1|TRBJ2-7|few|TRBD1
TGCAGTGCTTCGGACAGGGTAGACGAGCAGTACTTC
CSASDRVDEQYF
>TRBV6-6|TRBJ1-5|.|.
TGTGCCAGCAGTTGGGGGGCACTCGGCACCGGAGGGCAGCCCCAGCATTTT
CASSWGALGTGGQPQHF
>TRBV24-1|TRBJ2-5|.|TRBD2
TGTGCCACCAGTGCCCCCCCTGCGAGCGGGGTGGAGACCCAGTACTTC
CATSAPPASGVETQYF
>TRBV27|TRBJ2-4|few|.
TGTGCCAGCAGTCCCCCCCGGGGAGAGCAGTACTTC
CASSPPRGEQYF
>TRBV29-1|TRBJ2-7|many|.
TGCAGCGGTGGGACCACCTACGAGCAGTACTTC
CSGGTTYEQYF
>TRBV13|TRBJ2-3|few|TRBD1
TGTGCCAGCAGCGTACAGGGGTACCCAAGGCTTGTCACAGATACGCAGTATTTT
CASSVQGYPRLVTDTQYF
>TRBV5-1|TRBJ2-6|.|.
TGCGCCAGCAGAGAAGCCAACTCTGGGGCCAACGTCCTGACTTTC
CASREANSGANVLTF
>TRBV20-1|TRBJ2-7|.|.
TGCAGTGGTATCGAGGCGCCCACCTACGAGCAGTACTTC
CSGIEAPTYEQYF
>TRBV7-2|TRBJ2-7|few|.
TGTGCCAGCAGCTTACGAGGGACGCTCAACGAGCAGTACTTC
CASSLRGTLNEQYF
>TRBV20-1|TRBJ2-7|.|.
TGCAGTGCCCCCCGGGACTCCTACTACGAGCAGTACTTC
CSAPRDSYYEQYF
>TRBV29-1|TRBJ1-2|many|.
TGCAGCGTTGGACCTAGGGACTACACCTTC
CSVGPRDYTF
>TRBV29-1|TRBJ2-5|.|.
TGCAGCGTTTTGGGACAACCCTATCGGGTGGGAGAGACCCAGTACTTC
CSVLGQPYRVGETQYF
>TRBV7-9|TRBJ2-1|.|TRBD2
TGTGCCAGCAGCTATCTTGGCGGGGGGTCGCACAATGAGCAGTTCTTC
CASSYLGGGSHNEQFF
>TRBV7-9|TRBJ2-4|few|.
TGTGCCAGCAGCTTAGTCGGCAGGACATCCAAAAACATTCAGTACTTC
CASSLVGRTSKNIQYF
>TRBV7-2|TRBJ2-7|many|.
TGTGCCAGCAGCTTAGATCTCAGCTCCTACGAGCAGTACTTC
CASSLDLSSYEQYF
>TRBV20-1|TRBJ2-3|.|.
TGCAGTGCTAGGGAGTACCGGAAAGTACCAGATACGCAGTATTTT
CSAREYRKVPDTQYF
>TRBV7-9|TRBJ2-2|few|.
TGTGCCAGCAGCGAGGGACGGAAGAACACCGGGGAGCTGTTTTTT
CASSEGRKNTGELFF
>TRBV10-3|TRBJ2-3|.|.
TGTGCCATCAGTGAGTCACCGGGAGTGACAGATACGCAGTATTTT
CAISESPGVTDTQYF
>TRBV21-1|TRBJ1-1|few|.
TGTGCCAGCAGCAGGGACAAAAGGACTGAAGCTTTCTTT
CASSRDKRTEAFF
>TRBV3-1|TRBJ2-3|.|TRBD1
TGTGCCAGCAGCCCCCGGACAGGGGGCTCAGATACGCAGTATTTT
CASSPRTGGSDTQYF
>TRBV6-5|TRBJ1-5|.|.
TGTGCCAGCAGTTCGCAGGGGCTACCCCGCAATCAGCCCCAGCATTTT
CASSSQGLPRNQPQHF
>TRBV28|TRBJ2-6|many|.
TGTGCCAGCAAATCGAGCTCTGGGGCCAACGTCCTGACTTTC
CASKSSSGANVLTF
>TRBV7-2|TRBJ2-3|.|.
TGTGCCAGCAGCTTAGTGCAAGCCGCAGATACGCAGTATTTT
CASSLVQAADTQYF
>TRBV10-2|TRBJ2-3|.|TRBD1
TGCGCCAGCAGTGATCGAAGGGGGCCGGTAACAGATACGCAGTATTTT
CASSDRRGPVTDTQYF
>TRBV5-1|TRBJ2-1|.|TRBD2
TGCGCCAGCAGGTGGAACCCCGGGACTACCTACAATGAGCAGTTCTTC
CASRWNPGTTYNEQFF
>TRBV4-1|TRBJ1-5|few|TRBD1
TGCGCCAGCAGCCACCCCAAGACAGGGGGCATCAATCAGCCCCAGCATTTT
CASSHPKTGGINQPQHF
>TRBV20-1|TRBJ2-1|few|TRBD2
TGCAGTGCTAGAAAAACTAGCGGACCTTACAATGAGCAGTTCTTC
CSARKTSGPYNEQFF
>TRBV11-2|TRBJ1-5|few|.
TGTGCCAGCAGCTTAAGCAGGGGCCGCGGACAGCCCCAGCATTTT
CASSLSRGRGQPQHF
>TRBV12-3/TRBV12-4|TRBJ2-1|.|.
TGTGCCATCAAGCGGGCCCACGACCCGTGGGAGCAGTTCTTC
CAIKRAHDPWEQFF
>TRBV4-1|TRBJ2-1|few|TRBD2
TGCGCCAGCAGCCAAAGGCCTAGCGGGGGGATGGATGAGCAGTTCTTC
CASSQRPSGGMDEQFF
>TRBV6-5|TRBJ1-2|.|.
TGTGCCAGCAGTCCTGGCGTCGGGGTCTATGGCTACACCTTC
CASSPGVGVYGYTF
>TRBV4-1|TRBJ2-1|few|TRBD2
TGCGCCAGCAGCCAAGATTTCCGGACTAGCGGTACCTACAATGAGCAGTTCTTC
CASSQDFRTSGTYNEQFF
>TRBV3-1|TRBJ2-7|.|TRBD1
TGTGCCAGCAGCCGCACGACAGGGATTACATCTTACGAGCAGTACTTC
CASSRTTGITSYEQYF
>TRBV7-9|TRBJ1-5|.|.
TGTGCCAGCAGCTCCTACGGGGGCTGGGACAATCAGCCCCAGCATTTT
CASSSYGGWDNQPQHF
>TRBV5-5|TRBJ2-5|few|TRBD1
TGTGCCAGCAGCTGGATCCGGGACAGGGAGCTAGAGCAGTACTTC
CASSWIRDRELEQYF
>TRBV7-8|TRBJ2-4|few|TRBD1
TGTGCCAGCAGCAAAGGACAGGGGGAAAACATTCAGTACTTC
CASSKGQGENIQYF
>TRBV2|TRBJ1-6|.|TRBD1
TGTGCCAGCAGCCGGGACGAGACAGGGCATAATTCACCCCTCCACTTT
CASSRDETGHNSPLHF
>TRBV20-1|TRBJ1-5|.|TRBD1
TGCAGTGCTAGGGCTGGACAGGAGATACCCAATCAGCCCCAGCATTTT
CSARAGQEIPNQPQHF
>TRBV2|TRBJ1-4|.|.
TGTGCCAGCGCGCGGCCTGAAAAACTGTTTTTT
CASARPEKLFF
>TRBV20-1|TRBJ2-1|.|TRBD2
TGCAGTGCTTCTGTAGCGGGAGGATTTTATGAGCAGTTCTTC
CSASVAGGFYEQFF
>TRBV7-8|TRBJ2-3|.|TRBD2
TGTGCCAGCAGCCGACTAGCCACAGATACGCAGTATTTT
CASSRLATDTQYF
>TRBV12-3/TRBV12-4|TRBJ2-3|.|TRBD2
TGTGCCAGCAGCACCCGACTAGCGGGAAGTACAGATACGCAGTATTTT
CASSTRLAGSTDTQYF
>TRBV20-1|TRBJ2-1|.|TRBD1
TGCAGTGCCCCTAATCCGGGACAGGGGCAAGAGACCCAGTTCTTC
CSAPNPGQGQETQFF
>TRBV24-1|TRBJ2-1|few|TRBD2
TGTGCCACCAGTGATGTGGGTCTAGCGGGACCCCAGAGCTCCTACAATGAGCAGTTCTTC
CATSDVGLAGPQSSYNEQFF
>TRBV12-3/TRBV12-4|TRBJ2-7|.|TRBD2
TGTGCCGGCATGGGAGGGGCGTACGAGCAGTACTTC
CAGMGGAYEQYF
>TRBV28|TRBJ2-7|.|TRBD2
TGTGCCAGCAGTTCGGGACTAATCTTTTACGAGCAGTACTTC
CASSSGLIFYEQYF